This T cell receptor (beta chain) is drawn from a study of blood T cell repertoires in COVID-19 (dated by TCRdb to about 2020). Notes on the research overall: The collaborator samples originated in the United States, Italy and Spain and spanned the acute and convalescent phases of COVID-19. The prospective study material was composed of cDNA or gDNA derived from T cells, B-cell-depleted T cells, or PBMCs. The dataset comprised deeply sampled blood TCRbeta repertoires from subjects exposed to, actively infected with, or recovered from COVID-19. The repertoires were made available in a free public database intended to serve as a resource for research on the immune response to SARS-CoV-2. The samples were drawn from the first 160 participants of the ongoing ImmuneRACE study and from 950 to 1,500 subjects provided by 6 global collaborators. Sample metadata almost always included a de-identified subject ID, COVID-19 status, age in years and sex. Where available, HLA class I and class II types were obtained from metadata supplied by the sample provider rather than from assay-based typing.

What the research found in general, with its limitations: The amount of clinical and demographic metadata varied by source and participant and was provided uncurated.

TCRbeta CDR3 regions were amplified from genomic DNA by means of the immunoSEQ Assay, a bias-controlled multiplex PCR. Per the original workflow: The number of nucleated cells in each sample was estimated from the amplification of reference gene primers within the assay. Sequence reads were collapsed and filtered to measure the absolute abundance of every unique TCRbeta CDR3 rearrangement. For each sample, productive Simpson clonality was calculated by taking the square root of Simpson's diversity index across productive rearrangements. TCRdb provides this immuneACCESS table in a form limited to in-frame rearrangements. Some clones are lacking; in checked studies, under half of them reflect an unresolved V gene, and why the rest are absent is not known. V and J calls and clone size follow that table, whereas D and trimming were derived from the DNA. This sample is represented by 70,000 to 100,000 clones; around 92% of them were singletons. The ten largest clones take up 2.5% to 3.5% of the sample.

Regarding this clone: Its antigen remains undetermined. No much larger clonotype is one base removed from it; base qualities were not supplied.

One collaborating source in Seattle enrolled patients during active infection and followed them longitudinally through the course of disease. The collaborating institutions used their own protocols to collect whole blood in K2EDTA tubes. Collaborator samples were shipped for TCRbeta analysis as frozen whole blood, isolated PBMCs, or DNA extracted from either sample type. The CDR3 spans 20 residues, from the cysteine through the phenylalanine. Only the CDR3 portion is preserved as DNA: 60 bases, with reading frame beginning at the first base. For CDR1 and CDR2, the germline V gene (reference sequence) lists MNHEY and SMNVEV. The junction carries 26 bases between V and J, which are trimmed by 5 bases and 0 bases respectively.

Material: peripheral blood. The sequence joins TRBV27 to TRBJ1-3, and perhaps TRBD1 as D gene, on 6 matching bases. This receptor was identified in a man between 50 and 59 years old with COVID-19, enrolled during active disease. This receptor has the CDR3 CASSTTVRNDRRSSGNTIYF. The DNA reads TGTGCCAGCAGTACCACCGTTCGAAACGACAGGCGAAGCTCTGGAAACACCATATATTTT.